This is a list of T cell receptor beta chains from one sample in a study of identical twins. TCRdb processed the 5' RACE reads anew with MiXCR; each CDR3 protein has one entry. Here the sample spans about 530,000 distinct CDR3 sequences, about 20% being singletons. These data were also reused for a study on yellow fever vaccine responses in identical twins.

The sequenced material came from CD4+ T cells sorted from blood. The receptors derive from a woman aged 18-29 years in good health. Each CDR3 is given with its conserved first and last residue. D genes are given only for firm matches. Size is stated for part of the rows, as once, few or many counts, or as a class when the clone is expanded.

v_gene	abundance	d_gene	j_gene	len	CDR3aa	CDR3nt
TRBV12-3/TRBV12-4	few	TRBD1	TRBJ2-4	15	CASSPEREGANIQYF	TGTGCCAGCAGCCCGGAGAGAGAGGGGGCAAACATTCAGTACTTC
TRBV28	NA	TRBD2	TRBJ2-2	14	CASRDGGSSGELFF	TGTGCCAGCAGAGACGGGGGGTCGTCCGGGGAGCTGTTTTTT
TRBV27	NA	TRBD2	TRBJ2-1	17	CASSKSLKREGYNEQFF	TGTGCCAGCAGTAAATCATTAAAGCGGGAGGGCTACAATGAGCAGTTCTTC
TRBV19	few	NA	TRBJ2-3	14	CASSVRGLTDTQYF	TGTGCCAGTAGTGTCCGGGGGCTTACAGATACGCAGTATTTT
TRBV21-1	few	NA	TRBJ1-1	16	CASSRVRDFPWTEAFF	TGTGCCAGCAGCAGGGTCAGGGATTTCCCCTGGACTGAAGCTTTCTTT
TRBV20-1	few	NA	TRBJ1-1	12	CSAPVGYTEAFF	TGCAGTGCCCCCGTGGGGTACACTGAAGCTTTCTTT
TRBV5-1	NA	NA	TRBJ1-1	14	CASSSGDRITEAFF	TGCGCCAGCAGCTCAGGCGACAGAATCACTGAAGCTTTCTTT
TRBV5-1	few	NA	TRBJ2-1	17	CASSLTGGVTPYNEQFF	TGCGCCAGCAGCCTTACTGGCGGGGTCACGCCGTACAATGAGCAGTTCTTC
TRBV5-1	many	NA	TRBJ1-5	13	CASSLASDQPQHF	TGCGCCAGCAGCTTGGCCAGCGATCAGCCCCAGCATTTT
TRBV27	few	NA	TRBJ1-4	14	CASSSGKEEEKLFF	TGTGCCAGCAGTTCGGGCAAGGAGGAGGAAAAACTGTTTTTT
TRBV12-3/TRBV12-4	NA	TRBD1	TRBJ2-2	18	CASSSYRDRDYSTGELFF	TGTGCCAGCAGTTCCTACCGGGACAGGGATTACTCCACCGGGGAGCTGTTTTTT
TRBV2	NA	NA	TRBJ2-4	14	CASSETLAKNIQYF	TGTGCCAGCAGTGAGACGCTAGCCAAAAACATTCAGTACTTC
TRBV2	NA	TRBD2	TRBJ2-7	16	CASMGGTSGRNYEQYF	TGTGCCAGCATGGGCGGGACTAGCGGGAGGAACTACGAGCAGTACTTC
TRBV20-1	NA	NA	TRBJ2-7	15	CSARDLGISNYEQYF	TGCAGTGCTAGAGATTTAGGGATTTCGAACTACGAGCAGTACTTC